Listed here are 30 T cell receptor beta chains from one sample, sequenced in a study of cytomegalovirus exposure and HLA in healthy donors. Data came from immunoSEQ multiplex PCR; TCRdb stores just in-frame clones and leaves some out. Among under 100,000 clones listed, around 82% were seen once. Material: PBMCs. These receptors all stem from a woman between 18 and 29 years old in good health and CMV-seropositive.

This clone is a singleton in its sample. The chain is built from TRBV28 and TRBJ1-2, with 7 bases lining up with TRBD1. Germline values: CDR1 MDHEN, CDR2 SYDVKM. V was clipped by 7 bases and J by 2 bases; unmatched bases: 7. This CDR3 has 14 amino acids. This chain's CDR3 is CASTLGQDNYGYTF. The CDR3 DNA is TGTGCCAGCACCCTCGGACAGGACAACTATGGCTACACCTTC.

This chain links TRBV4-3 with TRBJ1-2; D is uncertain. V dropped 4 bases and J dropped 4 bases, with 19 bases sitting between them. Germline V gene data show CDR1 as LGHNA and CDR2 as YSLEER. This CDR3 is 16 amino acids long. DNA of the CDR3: TGCGCCAGCAGCCGCCTCCCCGAGGGCGGATTCTATGGCTACACCTTC. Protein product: CASSRLPEGGFYGYTF.

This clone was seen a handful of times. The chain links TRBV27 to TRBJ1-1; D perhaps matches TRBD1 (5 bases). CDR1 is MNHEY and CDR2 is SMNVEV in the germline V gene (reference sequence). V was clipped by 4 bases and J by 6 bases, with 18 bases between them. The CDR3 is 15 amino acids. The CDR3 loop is CASSSAGRFLAEAFF. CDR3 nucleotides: TGTGCCAGCAGTTCGGCAGGGAGGTTCCTCGCTGAAGCTTTCTTT.

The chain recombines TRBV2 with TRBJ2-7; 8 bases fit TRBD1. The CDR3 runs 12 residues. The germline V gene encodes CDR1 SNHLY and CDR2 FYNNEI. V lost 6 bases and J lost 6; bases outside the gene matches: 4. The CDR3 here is CASRLTGGEQYF. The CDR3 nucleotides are TGTGCCAGCAGACTAACAGGGGGCGAGCAGTACTTC.

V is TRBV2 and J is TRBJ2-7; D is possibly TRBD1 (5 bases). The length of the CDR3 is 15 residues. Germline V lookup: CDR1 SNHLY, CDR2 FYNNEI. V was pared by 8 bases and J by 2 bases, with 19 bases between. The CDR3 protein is CASGARRASPYEQYF. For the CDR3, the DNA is TGTGCCAGCGGGGCAAGAAGGGCTAGTCCCTACGAGCAGTACTTC.

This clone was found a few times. CDR3 sequence: CASSFEATEAFF. CDR3 bases: TGTGCCAGCAGCTTTGAGGCCACTGAAGCTTTCTTT. The chain combines TRBV5-4 with TRBJ1-1; D unresolved. This CDR3 is built from 12 residues. Germline V gene lookup returns CDR1 SGHNT and CDR2 YYREEE (reference sequence). Trimming took off 2 bases at V and 4 bases at J, with 6 bases between the two ends.

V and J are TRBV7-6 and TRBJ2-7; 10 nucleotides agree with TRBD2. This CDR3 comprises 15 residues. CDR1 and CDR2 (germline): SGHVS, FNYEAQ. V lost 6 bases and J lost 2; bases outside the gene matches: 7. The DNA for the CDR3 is TGTGCCAGCAGGGGGAGCGGGGGGGCCGCCTACGAGCAGTACTTC. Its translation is CASRGSGGAAYEQYF.

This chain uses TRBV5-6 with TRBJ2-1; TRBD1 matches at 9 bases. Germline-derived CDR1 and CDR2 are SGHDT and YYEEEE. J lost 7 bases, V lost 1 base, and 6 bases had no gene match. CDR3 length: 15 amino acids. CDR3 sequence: CASSLTGTGRNEQFF. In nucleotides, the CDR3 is TGTGCCAGCAGCTTGACCGGGACAGGGAGGAATGAGCAGTTCTTC. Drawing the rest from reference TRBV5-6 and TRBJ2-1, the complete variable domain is DAGVTQSPTHLIKTRGQQVTLRCSPKSGHDTVSWYQQALGQGPQFIFQYYEEEERQRGNFPDRFSGHQFPNYSSELNVNALLLGDSALYLCASSLTGTGRNEQFFGPGTRLTVL.

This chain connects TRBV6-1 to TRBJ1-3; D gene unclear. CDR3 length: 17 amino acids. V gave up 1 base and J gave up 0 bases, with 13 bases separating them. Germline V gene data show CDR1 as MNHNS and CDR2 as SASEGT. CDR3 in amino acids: CASSEEADRSSGNTIYF. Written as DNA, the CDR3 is TGTGCCAGCAGTGAAGAGGCGGATCGTAGCTCTGGAAACACCATATATTTT.

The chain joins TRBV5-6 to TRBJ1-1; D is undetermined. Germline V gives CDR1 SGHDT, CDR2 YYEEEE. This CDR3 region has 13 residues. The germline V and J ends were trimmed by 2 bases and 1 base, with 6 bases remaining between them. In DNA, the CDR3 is TGTGCCAGCAGCTTTTTTCAGAACACTGAAGCTTTCTTT. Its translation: CASSFFQNTEAFF.

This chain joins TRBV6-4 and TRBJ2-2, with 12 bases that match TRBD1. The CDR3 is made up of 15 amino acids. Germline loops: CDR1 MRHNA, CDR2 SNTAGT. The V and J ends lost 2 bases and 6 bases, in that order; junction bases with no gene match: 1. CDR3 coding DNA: TGTGCCAGCAGTGACGGGACAGGGGGCGCCGGGGAGCTGTTTTTT. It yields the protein CASSDGTGGAGELFF.

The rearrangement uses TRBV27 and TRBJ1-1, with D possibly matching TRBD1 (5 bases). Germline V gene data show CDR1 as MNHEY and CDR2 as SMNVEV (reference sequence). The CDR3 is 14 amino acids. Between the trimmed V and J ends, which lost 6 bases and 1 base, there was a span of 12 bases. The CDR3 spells CASSHIDRNTEAFF. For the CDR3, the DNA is TGTGCCAGCAGCCATATCGACAGGAACACTGAAGCTTTCTTT.

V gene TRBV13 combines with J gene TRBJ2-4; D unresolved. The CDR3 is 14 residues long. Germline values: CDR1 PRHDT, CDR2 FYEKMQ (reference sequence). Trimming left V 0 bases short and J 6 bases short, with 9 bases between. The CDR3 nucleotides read TGTGCCAGCAGCTTAGGCCTCGAGAGAAACATTCAGTACTTC. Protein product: CASSLGLERNIQYF.

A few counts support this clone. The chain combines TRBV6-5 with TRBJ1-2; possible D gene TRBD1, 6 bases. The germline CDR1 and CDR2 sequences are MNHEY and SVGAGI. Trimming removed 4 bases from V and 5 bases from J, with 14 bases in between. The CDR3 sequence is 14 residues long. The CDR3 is CASSFLGGAYGYTF. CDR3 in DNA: TGTGCCAGCAGTTTCCTAGGGGGGGCGTATGGCTACACCTTC.

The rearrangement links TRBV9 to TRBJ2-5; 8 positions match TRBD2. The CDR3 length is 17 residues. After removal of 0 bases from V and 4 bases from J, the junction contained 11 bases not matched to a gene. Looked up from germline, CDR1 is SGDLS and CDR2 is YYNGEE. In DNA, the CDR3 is TGTGCCAGCAGCGTAGGGGCCAGCGGGGGAGGTAGAGAGACCCAGTACTTC. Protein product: CASSVGASGGGRETQYF.

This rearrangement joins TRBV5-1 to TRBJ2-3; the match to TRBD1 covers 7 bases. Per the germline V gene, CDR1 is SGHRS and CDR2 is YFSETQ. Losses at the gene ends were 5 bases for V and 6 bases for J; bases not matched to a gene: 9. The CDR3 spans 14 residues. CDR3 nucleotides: TGCGCCAGCAGAAGGACAGGAGAGTCTGATACGCAGTATTTT. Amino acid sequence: CASRRTGESDTQYF.

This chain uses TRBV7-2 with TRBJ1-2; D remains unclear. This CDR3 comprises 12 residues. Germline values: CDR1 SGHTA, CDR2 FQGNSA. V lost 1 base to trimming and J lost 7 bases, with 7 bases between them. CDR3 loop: CASSLVEGGYTF. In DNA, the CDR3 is TGTGCCAGCAGCTTAGTCGAGGGTGGCTACACCTTC.

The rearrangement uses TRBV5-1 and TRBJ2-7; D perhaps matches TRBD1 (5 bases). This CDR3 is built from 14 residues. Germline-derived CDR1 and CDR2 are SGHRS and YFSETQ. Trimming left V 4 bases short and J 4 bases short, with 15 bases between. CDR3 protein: CASSKRQTMYEQYF. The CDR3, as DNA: TGCGCCAGCAGCAAAAGACAGACAATGTACGAGCAGTACTTC.

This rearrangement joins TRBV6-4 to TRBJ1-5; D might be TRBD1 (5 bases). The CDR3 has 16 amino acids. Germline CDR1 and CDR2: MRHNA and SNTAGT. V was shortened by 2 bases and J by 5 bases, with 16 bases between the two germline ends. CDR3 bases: TGTGCCAGCAGTGACGAGAAGGGTGGGGGGGATCAGCCCCAGCATTTT. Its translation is CASSDEKGGGDQPQHF.

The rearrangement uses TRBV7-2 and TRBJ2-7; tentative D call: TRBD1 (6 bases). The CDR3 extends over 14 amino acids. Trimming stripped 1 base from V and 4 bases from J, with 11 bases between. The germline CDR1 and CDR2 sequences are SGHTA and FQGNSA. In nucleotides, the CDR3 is TGTGCCAGCAGCTTAGGGGTCAGGGGTTACGAGCAGTACTTC. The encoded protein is CASSLGVRGYEQYF.

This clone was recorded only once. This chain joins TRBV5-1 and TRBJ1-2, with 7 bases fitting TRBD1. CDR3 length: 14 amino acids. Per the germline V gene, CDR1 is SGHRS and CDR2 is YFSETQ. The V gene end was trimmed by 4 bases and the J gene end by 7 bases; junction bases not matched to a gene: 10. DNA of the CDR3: TGCGCCAGCAGCGGACACAGGGGCGGCGGTGGCTACACCTTC. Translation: CASSGHRGGGGYTF.

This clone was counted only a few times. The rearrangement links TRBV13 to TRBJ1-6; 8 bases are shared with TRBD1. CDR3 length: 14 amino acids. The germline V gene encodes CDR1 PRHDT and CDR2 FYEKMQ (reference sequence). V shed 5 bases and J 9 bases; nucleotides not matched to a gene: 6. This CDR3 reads CASSRDRGGSPLHF. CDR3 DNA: TGTGCCAGCAGCAGAGACAGGGGCGGTTCACCCCTCCACTTT.

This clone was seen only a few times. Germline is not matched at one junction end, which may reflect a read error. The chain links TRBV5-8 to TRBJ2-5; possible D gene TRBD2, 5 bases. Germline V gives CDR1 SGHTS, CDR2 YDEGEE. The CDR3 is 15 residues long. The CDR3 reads CARSLGNAGEETQYF. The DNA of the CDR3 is TGTGCCAGAAGCTTGGGGAACGCGGGTGAGGAGACCCAGTACTTC.

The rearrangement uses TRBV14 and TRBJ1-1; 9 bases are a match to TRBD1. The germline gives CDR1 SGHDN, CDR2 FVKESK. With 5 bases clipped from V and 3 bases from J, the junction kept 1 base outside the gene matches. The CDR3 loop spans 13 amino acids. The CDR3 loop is CASSRQGDTEAFF. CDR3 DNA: TGTGCCAGCAGCAGACAGGGGGACACTGAAGCTTTCTTT.

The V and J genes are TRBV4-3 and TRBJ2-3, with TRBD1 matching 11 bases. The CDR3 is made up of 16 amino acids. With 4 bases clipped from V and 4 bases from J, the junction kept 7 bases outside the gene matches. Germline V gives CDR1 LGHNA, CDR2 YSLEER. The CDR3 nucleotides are TGCGCCAGCAGCCCTTCGCGGACAGGGGGCGCAGATACGCAGTATTTT. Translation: CASSPSRTGGADTQYF.

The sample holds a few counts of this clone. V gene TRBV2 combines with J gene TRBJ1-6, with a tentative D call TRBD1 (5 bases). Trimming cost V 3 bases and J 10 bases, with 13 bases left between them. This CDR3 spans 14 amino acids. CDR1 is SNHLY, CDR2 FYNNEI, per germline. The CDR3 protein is CASSEGRVESPLHF. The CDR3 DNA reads TGTGCCAGCAGTGAGGGCAGGGTCGAATCACCCCTCCACTTT.

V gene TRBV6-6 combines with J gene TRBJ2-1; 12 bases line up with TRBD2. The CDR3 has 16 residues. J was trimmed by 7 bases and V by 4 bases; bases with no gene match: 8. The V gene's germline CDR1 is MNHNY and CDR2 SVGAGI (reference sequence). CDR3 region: CASSSSLAGGRNEQFF. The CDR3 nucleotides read TGTGCCAGCAGTTCCTCTCTAGCGGGGGGGCGGAATGAGCAGTTCTTC.

The CDR3 here is CATSRDSGVEEKLFF. CDR3 bases: TGTGCCACCAGCAGAGATTCAGGGGTCGAAGAAAAACTGTTTTTT. The genes are TRBV15 and TRBJ1-4; TRBD1 is a possible D gene (6 bases). The V gene's germline CDR1 is LNHNV and CDR2 YYDKDF (reference sequence). This CDR3 comprises 15 residues. V lost 0 bases, J lost 8 bases, and 13 bases lay in between.

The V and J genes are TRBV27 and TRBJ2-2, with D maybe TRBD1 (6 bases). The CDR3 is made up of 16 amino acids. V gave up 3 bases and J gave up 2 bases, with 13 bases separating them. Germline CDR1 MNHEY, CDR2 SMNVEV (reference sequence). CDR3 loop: CASSFSGTSNTGELFF. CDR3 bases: TGTGCCAGCAGTTTCTCCGGGACATCCAACACCGGGGAGCTGTTTTTT.

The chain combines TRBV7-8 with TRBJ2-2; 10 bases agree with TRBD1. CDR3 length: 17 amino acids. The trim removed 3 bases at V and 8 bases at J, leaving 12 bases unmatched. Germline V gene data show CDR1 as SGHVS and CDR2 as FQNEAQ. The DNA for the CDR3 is TGTGCCAGCAGCTTGGCCCGGGACAGGGGCCTCAGAGGGGAGCTGTTTTTT. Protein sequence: CASSLARDRGLRGELFF.